This TCR beta chain was observed in a study of T cell responses to AZD1222 COVID-19 vaccine. TCRdb's copy holds only in-frame clones and misses some; the assay was immunoSEQ multiplex PCR. The sample holds 120,000 or so clones; under 95% are singletons and the top ten take 7.8%. The table lists this clone with a few counts. Its antigen is unidentified. Overall study results and limits: Rises in breadth and depth of Spike-specific TCRs came after two AZD1222 doses. Within unmutated variant regions lay the reported targets of nearly half of spike-specific TCRs.

The sequence was obtained from an adult in good health. Here the sequenced sample was peripheral blood, taken on day 0 of AZD1222 vaccination.

Written as DNA, the CDR3 is TGTGCCAGCGAGGGGGCACCTAACTATGGCTACACCTTC. Encoded protein: CASEGAPNYGYTF. V gene TRBV6-6 combines with J gene TRBJ1-2; 7 nucleotides agree with TRBD1. V gave up 8 bases and J gave up 0 bases; unmatched junction bases: 3. The CDR3 runs 13 residues. CDR1 MNHNY and CDR2 SVGAGI come from the germline V gene (reference sequence).